Included here is one TCR beta chain sequence, with context. Antigen: not known. This specimen comes from a study of OX40 agonist ivuxolimab in advanced cancers. In the study overall: Allowance was made for prior anti-PD-1, anti-PD-L1 or anti-CTLA-4 therapy, and 40% to 45% had some.

Whole-study findings and limits: Averaging showed that CD8+ T cells had more expanded clones than CD4+ did.

Clones were read by immunoSEQ multiplex PCR, and TCRdb kept only the in-frame ones, dropping some. The sample shows 65,000 to 95,000 clones, just over 85% of them seen only once. This CDR3 comprises 16 residues. V dropped 1 base and J dropped 0; count of bases not matched to a gene: 4. Germline V CDR1 and CDR2: SGHRS, YFSETQ. The sequence came from an adult with an advanced solid tumor such as melanoma, head and neck, liver or kidney cancer. The sample consisted of CD4+ or CD8+ T cells sorted from blood, taken in a trial of the OX40 agonist ivuxolimab. V gene TRBV5-1 combines with J gene TRBJ2-7; 10 positions agree with TRBD1. The CDR3 region is CASSLHGTGVSYEQYF. Here the CDR3 DNA reads TGCGCCAGCAGCTTGCATGGGACAGGGGTCTCCTACGAGCAGTACTTC.